This paragraph reports one T cell receptor beta chain. The sample has other DNA sequences that encode this CDR3 too. The V gene's germline CDR1 is KGHSH and CDR2 LQKENI. V was shortened by 6 bases and J by 6 bases, with 11 bases between the two germline ends. This CDR3 is 13 amino acids long. This sample is part of a study of blood T cell repertoires in COVID-19. Some clones are missing from TCRdb's copy, which holds only in-frame ones; the method was immunoSEQ multiplex PCR. The sample includes 120,000 to 150,000 clones, roughly 87% seen only once; the top ten take approximately 3.7%. This chain connects TRBV18 to TRBJ1-4, with D possibly matching TRBD1 (5 bases). The sequenced sample consisted of PBMCs or T cells enriched from blood (not recorded which). This clonotype originated in a woman aged 40 to 49 who had been exposed to COVID-19. The CDR3 DNA reads TGTGCCAGCTCCGGCGGGGCCGATGAAAAACTGTTTTTT. This translates into CASSGGADEKLFF.